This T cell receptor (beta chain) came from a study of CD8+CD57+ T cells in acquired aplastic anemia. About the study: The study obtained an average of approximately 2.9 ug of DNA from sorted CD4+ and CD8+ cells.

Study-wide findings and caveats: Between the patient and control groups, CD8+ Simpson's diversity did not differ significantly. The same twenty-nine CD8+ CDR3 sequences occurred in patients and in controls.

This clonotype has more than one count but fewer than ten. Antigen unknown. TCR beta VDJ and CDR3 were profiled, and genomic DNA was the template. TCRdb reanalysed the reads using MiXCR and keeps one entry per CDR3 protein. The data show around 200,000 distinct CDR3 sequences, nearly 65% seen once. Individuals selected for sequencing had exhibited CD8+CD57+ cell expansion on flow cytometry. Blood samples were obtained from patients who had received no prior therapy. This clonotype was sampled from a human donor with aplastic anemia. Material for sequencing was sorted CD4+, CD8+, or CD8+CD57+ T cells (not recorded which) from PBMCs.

As DNA, the CDR3 is TGCGCCAGCAGCTCGACCGGGAGCTACGAGCAGTACTTC. Translating it yields CASSSTGSYEQYF. The chain employs TRBV5-1 and TRBJ2-7; possible D gene TRBD2, 6 bases. Germline CDR1 and CDR2: SGHRS and YFSETQ. Trimming took 3 bases from V and 3 from J, leaving 10 bases between them. This CDR3 comprises 13 residues. Full variable domain (rest looked up from reference TRBV5-1 and TRBJ2-7): KAGVTQTPRYLIKTRGQQVTLSCSPISGHRSVSWYQQTPGQGLQFLFEYFSETQRNKGNFPGRFSGRQFSNSRSEMNVSTLELGDSALYLCASSSTGSYEQYFGPGTRLTVT.